A selection of T cell receptor beta chains follows, all from one sample in a study of T cell changes during pregnancy in multiple sclerosis. Using immunoSEQ multiplex PCR, the repertoire was profiled, and TCRdb retains in-frame clones only, with some absent. Of some 44,000 clones listed, roughly 85% are singletons. Specimen: CD4+ T cells from peripheral blood mononuclear cells, collected after pregnancy. These receptors were collected from a female donor with multiple sclerosis, enrolled in a pregnancy study. CDR3s include the opening cysteine and the closing phenylalanine or tryptophan. The order of the fields is D gene, clone size, J gene, V gene, CDR3 DNA, CDR3 protein. D genes are given only for firm matches. Clone size is stated in some rows and not others, as once, few, many or a class when expanded.

>TRBD2|.|TRBJ2-5|TRBV4-1
TGCGCCAGCAGCCCACCGGGACTAGCGGGGGTGGAGACCCAGTACTTC
CASSPPGLAGVETQYF
>.|.|TRBJ1-2|TRBV5-4
TGTGCCAGCAGCCCTGGTAACGGGGGGGGTTCTAACTATGGCTACACCTTC
CASSPGNGGGSNYGYTF
>TRBD2|.|TRBJ2-2|TRBV2
TGTGCCAGCAGTGGGACTAGCGGGGCTCACGGGGAGCTGTTTTTT
CASSGTSGAHGELFF
>.|.|TRBJ2-3|TRBV5-4
TGTGCCAGCAGCTTGGCAGGGCGAGGCACAGATACGCAGTATTTT
CASSLAGRGTDTQYF
>.|few|TRBJ1-3|TRBV30
TGTGCCTGGAGTGTAGGCGGCCGAAACACCATATATTTT
CAWSVGGRNTIYF
>.|.|TRBJ1-1|TRBV18
TGTGCCAGCACACCCGGAGGGGCGCAAACTGAAGCTTTCTTT
CASTPGGAQTEAFF
>TRBD1|.|TRBJ1-2|TRBV19
TGTGCCACCTCCAGACTCCCCGGGACAGGGCCCTTATCGAATCATGGCTACACCTTC
CATSRLPGTGPLSNHGYTF
>TRBD1|few|TRBJ2-1|TRBV2
TGTGCCAGCACGGGACAGATGTACAATGAGCAGTTCTTC
CASTGQMYNEQFF
>.|.|TRBJ2-2|TRBV2
TGTGCCAGCAGTAACAAGAACACCGGGGAGCTGTTTTTT
CASSNKNTGELFF
>TRBD1|once|TRBJ1-3|TRBV19
TGTGCCAGTAGTCTCCGTCCCGGGACAGGAATCTCTGGAAACACCATATATTTT
CASSLRPGTGISGNTIYF
>TRBD2|.|TRBJ2-3|TRBV9
TGTGCCAGCAGCGCTACAATAGCGGGGGCTCACACAGATACGCAGTATTTT
CASSATIAGAHTDTQYF
>TRBD1|.|TRBJ1-4|TRBV4-3
TGCGCCAGCAGCCTGCCGGGACAGGGGATTGGAAAACTGTTTTTT
CASSLPGQGIGKLFF
>.|.|TRBJ2-2|TRBV4-3
TGCGCCAGCAGCCAAGACTTTACGGGGTATGACACCGGGGAGCTGTTTTTT
CASSQDFTGYDTGELFF
>.|once|TRBJ1-6|TRBV15
TGTGCCACCAGCAGAGATCTGGGGGGGCTAGGTTCACCCCTCCACTTT
CATSRDLGGLGSPLHF
>.|.|TRBJ2-3|TRBV30
TGTGCCTGGACAGGGGTTAGCACAGATACGCAGTATTTT
CAWTGVSTDTQYF
>.|once|TRBJ1-2|TRBV9
TGTGCCAGCAGCGCTACAGCTAACTATGGCTACACCTTC
CASSATANYGYTF
>.|.|TRBJ1-4|TRBV5-1
TGCGCCAGCAGCTTGTATAACGGCAGGAATGAAAAACTGTTTTTT
CASSLYNGRNEKLFF
>TRBD2|.|TRBJ2-3|TRBV2
TGTGCCAGCAGTCGACTAGCGGTCACAGATACGCAGTATTTT
CASSRLAVTDTQYF
>TRBD1|.|TRBJ1-6|TRBV7-2
TGTGCCAGCAGCGACCGTCAAAAGGGGGCGGGGTATTCACCCCTCCACTTT
CASSDRQKGAGYSPLHF
>TRBD1|.|TRBJ1-2|TRBV4-2
TGTGCCAGCAGCCAAGATCGGACAGGGATTGGCTACACCTTC
CASSQDRTGIGYTF
>.|.|TRBJ2-1|TRBV5-1
TGCGCCAGCAGCTTGTTCGGGACACTCTCCTACAATGAGCAGTTCTTC
CASSLFGTLSYNEQFF
>TRBD1|.|TRBJ2-3|TRBV7-7
TGTGCTAGCAGCTTCGGGACAGCCAGCACAGATACGCAGTATTTT
CASSFGTASTDTQYF
>.|.|TRBJ1-2|TRBV5-1
TGCGCCAGCAGCTTGGAGGCGGGTGGCTACACCTTC
CASSLEAGGYTF
>TRBD1|.|TRBJ2-6|TRBV2
TGTGCCAGCAATGGACAGGGAGCCTCTGGGGCCAACGTCCTGACTTTC
CASNGQGASGANVLTF
>TRBD1|.|TRBJ1-1|TRBV7-6
TGTGCCAGCAGCTTAGGGGGGGGGACAGGGAGCCGGAACACTGAAGCTTTCTTT
CASSLGGGTGSRNTEAFF
>TRBD2|.|TRBJ2-3|TRBV20-1
TGCAGTGCGGGGGGGGAGTATTTT
CSAGGEYF
>.|.|TRBJ2-5|TRBV29-1
TGCAGCGTGCGGCCAGGGTTTGAGACCCAGTACTTC
CSVRPGFETQYF
>TRBD1|.|TRBJ2-6|TRBV4-1
TGCGCCAGCAGCTACCGGGACAGAGGCCTCTCTGGGGCCAACGTCCTGACTTTC
CASSYRDRGLSGANVLTF
>TRBD1|.|TRBJ2-1|TRBV5-1
TGCGCCAGCAGCTTGGGGGGGACAGGGAATGAGCAGTTCTTC
CASSLGGTGNEQFF
>.|.|TRBJ1-3|TRBV7-9
TGTGCCAGCAGCCTGGCGGGGTCAAACTCTGGAAACACCATATATTTT
CASSLAGSNSGNTIYF
>TRBD2|.|TRBJ2-1|TRBV27
TGTGCCAGCAGCGAACTCACCGGGACTAGCGGCCCCTACAATGAGCAGTTCTTC
CASSELTGTSGPYNEQFF
>TRBD1|.|TRBJ1-3|TRBV10-3
TGTGCCATCGGGGGACAGCTCGGAAACACCATATATTTT
CAIGGQLGNTIYF
>.|.|TRBJ2-2|TRBV18
TGTGCCAGCTCTAATCAGGGGTTTCTCACCGGGGAGCTGTTTTTT
CASSNQGFLTGELFF
>.|once|TRBJ1-2|TRBV19
TGTGCCAGTAGTATGCCTGGCCAGGGAGGTTTGGTCTACACCTTC
CASSMPGQGGLVYTF
>TRBD1|.|TRBJ2-2|TRBV7-8
TGTGCCAGCAGCCTCCGGGACAGGGGGCCGAACACCGGGGAGCTGTTTTTT
CASSLRDRGPNTGELFF
>.|.|TRBJ2-1|TRBV10-3
TGTGCCATCAGTGAATTGGAGGGGGCTACGGGGAATGAGCAGTTCTTC
CAISELEGATGNEQFF
>.|few|TRBJ1-1|TRBV19
TGTGCCAGTAGTATACGAGGTTCGGAAGCTTTCTTT
CASSIRGSEAFF
>.|.|TRBJ2-7|TRBV7-9
TGTGCCAGCAGCCCCCTACGCGGGCAGTACTTC
CASSPLRGQYF
>TRBD1|.|TRBJ1-6|TRBV27
TGTGCCAGCGGATCCGGGACAGGGGGCATATCCCTCCACTTT
CASGSGTGGISLHF
>TRBD2|once|TRBJ2-3|TRBV4-2
TGTGCCAGCAGACTACTAGCGGACCCTAGCACAGATACGCAGTATTTT
CASRLLADPSTDTQYF
>.|.|TRBJ2-3|TRBV6-6
TGTGCCAGCAGTCTAAGCACAGATACGCAGTATTTT
CASSLSTDTQYF
>.|.|TRBJ1-3|TRBV14
TGTGCCAGCAGCCCTAGTTTGTTCGGGGGAAACACCATATATTTT
CASSPSLFGGNTIYF
>.|.|TRBJ1-1|TRBV19
TGTGCCAGTAGTATAGCCTCACGAGAGGATGAAGCTTTCTTT
CASSIASREDEAFF
>.|.|TRBJ1-1|TRBV7-9
TGTGCCAGCAGCTTAGATTGGGGGCGCAGACCAGGTGGCACTGAAGCTTTCTTT
CASSLDWGRRPGGTEAFF
>TRBD2|.|TRBJ2-2|TRBV11-2
TGTGCCAGCAGCTCGGGACTAGCGGGGGGCCTGTTGAACACCGGGGAGCTGTTTTTT
CASSSGLAGGLLNTGELFF
>.|.|TRBJ1-4|TRBV6-5
TGTGCCAGCAGTTACAGGGGTGGGGATGAAAAACTGTTTTTT
CASSYRGGDEKLFF
>TRBD1|few|TRBJ1-1|TRBV4-1
TGCGCCAGCAGCGCCCGGACAGGCGTGAACACTGAAGCTTTCTTT
CASSARTGVNTEAFF
>.|once|TRBJ2-3|TRBV7-2
TGTGCCAGCAGGTGGAGGGGGCGGGGGGACGACAATACGCAGTATTTT
CASRWRGRGDDNTQYF
>.|.|TRBJ2-5|TRBV4-1
TGCGCCAGCAGCCAAGAAAACGGGTTCGGGGAGACCCAGTACTTC
CASSQENGFGETQYF
>TRBD1|.|TRBJ1-1|TRBV30
TGTGCCTGGAGCGGACAGGGAAGGAACACTGAAGCTTTCTTT
CAWSGQGRNTEAFF
>.|.|TRBJ1-4|TRBV6-6
TGTGCCAGCACCATCGGCGGGGGCGGAGAAAAACTGTTTTTT
CASTIGGGGEKLFF
>.|.|TRBJ2-3|TRBV20-1
TGCAGTGCTACTAGCACAGATACGCAGTATTTT
CSATSTDTQYF
>TRBD2|few|TRBJ2-5|TRBV29-1
TGCAGCGTTGCCACTAGCGGGGGGGCCGGGACCCAGTACTTC
CSVATSGGAGTQYF
>.|.|TRBJ1-3|TRBV6-5
TGTGCCAGCAGTTACACCAGACATGAAGGAAACACCATATATTTT
CASSYTRHEGNTIYF
>.|few|TRBJ1-2|TRBV6-6
TGTGCCAGCAGCATGGGCTCAGGGGCAAACTATGGCTACACCTTC
CASSMGSGANYGYTF
>TRBD2|.|TRBJ2-1|TRBV5-1
TGCGCCAGCAGCACCCTAGCGGGGGGGCCATCCTACAATGAGCAGTTCTTC
CASSTLAGGPSYNEQFF
>.|.|TRBJ2-1|TRBV10-3
TGTGCCATCAGTGTAAAGGACTACCTCGACAATGAGCAGTTCTTC
CAISVKDYLDNEQFF